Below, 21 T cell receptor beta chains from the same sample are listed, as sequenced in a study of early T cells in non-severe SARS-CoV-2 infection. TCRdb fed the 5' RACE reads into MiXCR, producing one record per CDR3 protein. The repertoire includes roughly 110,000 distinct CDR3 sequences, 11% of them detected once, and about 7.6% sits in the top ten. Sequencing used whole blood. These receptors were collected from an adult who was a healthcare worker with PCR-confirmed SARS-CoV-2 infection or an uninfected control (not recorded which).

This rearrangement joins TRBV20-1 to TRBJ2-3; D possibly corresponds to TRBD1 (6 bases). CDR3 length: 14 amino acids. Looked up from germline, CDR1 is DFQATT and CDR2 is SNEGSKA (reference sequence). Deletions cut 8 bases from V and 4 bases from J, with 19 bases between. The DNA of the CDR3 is TGCAGTCCCATTTTGGGGGCCACCCCAGATACGCAGTATTTT. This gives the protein CSPILGATPDTQYF.

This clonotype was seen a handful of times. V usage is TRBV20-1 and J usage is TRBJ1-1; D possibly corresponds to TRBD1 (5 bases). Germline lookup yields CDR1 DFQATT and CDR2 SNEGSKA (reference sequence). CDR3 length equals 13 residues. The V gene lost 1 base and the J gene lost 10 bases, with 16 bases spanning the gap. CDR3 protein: CSARATGGPGAFF. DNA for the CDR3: TGCAGTGCTAGAGCCACGGGGGGTCCGGGAGCTTTCTTT.

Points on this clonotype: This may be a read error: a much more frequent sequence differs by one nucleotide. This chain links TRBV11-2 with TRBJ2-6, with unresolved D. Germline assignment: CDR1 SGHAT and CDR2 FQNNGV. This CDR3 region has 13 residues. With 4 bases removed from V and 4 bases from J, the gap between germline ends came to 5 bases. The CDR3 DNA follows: TGTGCCAGCAGCTCTTTGGGGGCCAACGTCCTGACTTTC. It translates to CASSSLGANVLTF.

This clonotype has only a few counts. Here the CDR3 DNA reads TGTGCCAGCAGCCCCTTTATTAGCGAACAATACAATGAGCAGTTCTTC. The encoded protein is CASSPFISEQYNEQFF. The chain uses TRBV3-1 and TRBJ2-1, with a weak D call TRBD2 (5 bases). Per germline, CDR1 LGHDT and CDR2 YNNKEL (reference sequence). V dropped 4 bases and J dropped 4 bases, with 17 bases sitting between them. The CDR3 consists of 16 residues.

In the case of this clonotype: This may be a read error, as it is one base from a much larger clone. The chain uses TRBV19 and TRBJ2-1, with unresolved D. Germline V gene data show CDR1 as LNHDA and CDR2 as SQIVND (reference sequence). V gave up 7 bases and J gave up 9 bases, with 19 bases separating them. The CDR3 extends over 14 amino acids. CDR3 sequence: CASKPSLSDIEQFF. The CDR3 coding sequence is TGTGCCAGTAAGCCCTCACTATCCGACATTGAGCAGTTCTTC.

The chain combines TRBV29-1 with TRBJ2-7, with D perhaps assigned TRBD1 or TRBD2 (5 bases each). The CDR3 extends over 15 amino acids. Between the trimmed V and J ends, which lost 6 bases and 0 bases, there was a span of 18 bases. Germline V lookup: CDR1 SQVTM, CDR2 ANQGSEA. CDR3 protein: CSVATPGTASYEQYF. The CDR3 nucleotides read TGCAGCGTCGCTACCCCCGGGACGGCCTCCTACGAGCAGTACTTC.

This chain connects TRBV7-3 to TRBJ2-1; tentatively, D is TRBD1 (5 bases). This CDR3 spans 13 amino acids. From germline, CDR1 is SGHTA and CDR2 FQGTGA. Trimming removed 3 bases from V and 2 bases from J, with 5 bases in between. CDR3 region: CASSLDTYNEQFF. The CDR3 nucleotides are TGTGCCAGCAGCTTGGACACCTACAATGAGCAGTTCTTC.

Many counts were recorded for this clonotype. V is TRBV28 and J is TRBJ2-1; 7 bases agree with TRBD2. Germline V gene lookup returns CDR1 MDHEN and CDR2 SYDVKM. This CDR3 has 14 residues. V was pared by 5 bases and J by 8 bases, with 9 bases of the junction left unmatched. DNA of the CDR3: TGTGCCAGCAGTGAAAGGACTAGGTTATATGAGCAGTTCTTC. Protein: CASSERTRLYEQFF.

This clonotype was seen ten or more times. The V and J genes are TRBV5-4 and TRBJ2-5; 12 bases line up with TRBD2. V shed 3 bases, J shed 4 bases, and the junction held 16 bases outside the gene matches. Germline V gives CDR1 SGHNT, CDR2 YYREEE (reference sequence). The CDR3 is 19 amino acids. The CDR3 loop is CASSSRGPSGRGAGETQYF. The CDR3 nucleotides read TGTGCCAGCAGCTCCCGTGGCCCTAGCGGGAGGGGCGCGGGAGAGACCCAGTACTTC.

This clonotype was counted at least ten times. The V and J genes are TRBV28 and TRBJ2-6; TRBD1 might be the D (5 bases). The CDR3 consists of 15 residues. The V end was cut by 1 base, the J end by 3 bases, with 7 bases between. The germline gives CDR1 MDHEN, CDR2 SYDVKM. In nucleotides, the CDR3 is TGTGCCAGCAGTTTATCCAGGGATGGGGCCAACGTCCTGACTTTC. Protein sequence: CASSLSRDGANVLTF.

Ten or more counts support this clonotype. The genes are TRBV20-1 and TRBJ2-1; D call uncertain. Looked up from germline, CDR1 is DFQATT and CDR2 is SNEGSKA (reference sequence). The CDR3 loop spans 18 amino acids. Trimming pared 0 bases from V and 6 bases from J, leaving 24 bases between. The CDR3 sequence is CSARERSSFALAANEQFF. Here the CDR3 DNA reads TGCAGTGCTAGAGAACGAAGCAGTTTTGCCCTCGCGGCCAATGAGCAGTTCTTC.

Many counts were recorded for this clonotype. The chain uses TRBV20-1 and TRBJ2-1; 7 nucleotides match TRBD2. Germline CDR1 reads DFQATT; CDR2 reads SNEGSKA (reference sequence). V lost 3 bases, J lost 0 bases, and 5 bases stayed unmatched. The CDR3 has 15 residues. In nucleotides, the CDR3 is TGCAGTGCTAGCATCGGGAGGAGCTCCTACAATGAGCAGTTCTTC. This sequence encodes CSASIGRSSYNEQFF.

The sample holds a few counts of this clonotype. Written as DNA, the CDR3 is TGTGCCAGCAGTTCAACCGCAGGAGAGAACTATGGCTACACCTTC. Amino acid sequence: CASSSTAGENYGYTF. The chain employs TRBV7-9 and TRBJ1-2; D uncertain. This CDR3 contains 15 residues. Germline V gene lookup returns CDR1 SEHNR and CDR2 FQNEAQ (reference sequence). V was shortened by 6 bases and J by 2 bases, with 16 bases between the two germline ends.

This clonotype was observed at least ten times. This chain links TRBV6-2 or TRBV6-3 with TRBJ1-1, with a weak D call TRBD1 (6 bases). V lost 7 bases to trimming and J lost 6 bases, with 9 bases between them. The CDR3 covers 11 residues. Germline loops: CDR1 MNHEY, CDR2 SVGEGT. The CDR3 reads CASNQGSEAFF. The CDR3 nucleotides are TGTGCCAGCAACCAGGGGTCTGAAGCTTTCTTT.

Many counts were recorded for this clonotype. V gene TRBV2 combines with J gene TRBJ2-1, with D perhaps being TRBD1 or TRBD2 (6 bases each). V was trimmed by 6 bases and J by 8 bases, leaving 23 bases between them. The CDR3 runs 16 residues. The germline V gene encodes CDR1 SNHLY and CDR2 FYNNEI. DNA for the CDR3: TGTGCCAGCAGCGGGATAACTAGGAAGAGGGGGGATGAGCAGTTCTTC. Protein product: CASSGITRKRGDEQFF.

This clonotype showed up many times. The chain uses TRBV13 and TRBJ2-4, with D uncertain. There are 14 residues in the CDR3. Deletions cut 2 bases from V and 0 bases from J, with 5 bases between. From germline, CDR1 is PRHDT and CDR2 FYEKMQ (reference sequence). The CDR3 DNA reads TGTGCCAGCAGCTTAAAGGTAGCCAAAAACATTCAGTACTTC. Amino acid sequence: CASSLKVAKNIQYF.

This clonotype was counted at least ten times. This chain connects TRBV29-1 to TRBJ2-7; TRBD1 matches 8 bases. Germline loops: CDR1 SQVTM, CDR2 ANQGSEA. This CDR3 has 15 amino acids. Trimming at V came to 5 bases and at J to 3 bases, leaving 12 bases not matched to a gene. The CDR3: CSVPSYRTGIYEQYF. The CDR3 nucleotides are TGCAGCGTTCCTTCCTACAGGACAGGGATCTACGAGCAGTACTTC.

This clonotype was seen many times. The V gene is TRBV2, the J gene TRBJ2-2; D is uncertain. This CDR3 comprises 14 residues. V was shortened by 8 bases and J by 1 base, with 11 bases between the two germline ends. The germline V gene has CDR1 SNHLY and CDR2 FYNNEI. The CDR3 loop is CASGLEVNTGELFF. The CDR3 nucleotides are TGTGCCAGCGGGCTAGAGGTGAACACCGGGGAGCTGTTTTTT.

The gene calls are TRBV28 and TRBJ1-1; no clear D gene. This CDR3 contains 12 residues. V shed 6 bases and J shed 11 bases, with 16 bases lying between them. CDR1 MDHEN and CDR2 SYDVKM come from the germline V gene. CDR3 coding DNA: TGTGCCAGCAGCCGGGCGAGGGTTGCGGCTTTCTTT. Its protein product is CASSRARVAAFF.

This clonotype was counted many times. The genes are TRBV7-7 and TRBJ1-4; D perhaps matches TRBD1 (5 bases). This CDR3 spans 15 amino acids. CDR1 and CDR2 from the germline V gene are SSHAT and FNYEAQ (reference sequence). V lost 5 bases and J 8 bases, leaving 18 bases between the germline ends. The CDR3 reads CASSRGKGKGEKLFF. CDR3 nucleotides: TGTGCCAGCAGCCGGGGGAAGGGTAAAGGGGAAAAACTGTTTTTT.

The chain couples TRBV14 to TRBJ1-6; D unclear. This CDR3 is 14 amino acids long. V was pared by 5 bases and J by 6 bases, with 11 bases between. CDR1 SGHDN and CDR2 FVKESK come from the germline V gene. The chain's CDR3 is CASSFGRLNSPLHF. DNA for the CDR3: TGTGCCAGCAGCTTCGGACGTCTTAATTCACCCCTCCACTTT.